A single sample is the source of the 29 T cell receptor beta chains below, sequenced in a study of post-analysis software for immune sequencing data. Unique-molecular-identifier-tagged TCR beta cDNA libraries were used. TCRdb analysed the PCR reads with MiXCR anew, one entry per CDR3 protein. The repertoire consists of 700,000 to 800,000 distinct CDR3 sequences, with just under 30% occurring once and the leading ten covering around 0.55%. The antigens for these receptors are not known. Whole-study findings and limits: A few TRBV segments were significantly more frequent in patients than in controls. TRBV5-6, TRBV5-1 and TRBV20-1 were among these segments.

The specimen was blood. Source of these receptors: a girl between 5 and 17 years old with multiple sclerosis.

CDR3 sequence: CASSEGPWGAVDEQFF. The CDR3 coding sequence is TGTGCCAGCAGCGAGGGCCCCTGGGGAGCGGTGGATGAGCAGTTCTTC. This sequence joins TRBV9 and TRBJ2-1; maybe TRBD2 (5 bases). Germline CDR1 reads SGDLS; CDR2 reads YYNGEE. CDR3 length equals 16 residues. Trimming shortened V by 3 bases and J by 8 bases, and 21 bases separated the two germline ends.

This clonotype appeared many times. The chain couples TRBV5-1 to TRBJ2-3; a possible D gene is TRBD1 (5 bases). CDR1 is SGHRS, CDR2 YFSETQ, per germline. The CDR3 spans 13 residues. V lost 4 bases, J lost 2 bases, and 8 bases lay in between. CDR3 sequence: CASSRQLTDTQYF. The CDR3, as DNA: TGCGCCAGCAGCCGACAGCTCACAGATACGCAGTATTTT. Variable domain in full (rest from reference TRBV5-1 and TRBJ2-3): KAGVTQTPRYLIKTRGQQVTLSCSPISGHRSVSWYQQTPGQGLQFLFEYFSETQRNKGNFPGRFSGRQFSNSRSEMNVSTLELGDSALYLCASSRQLTDTQYFGPGTRLTVL.

The chain carries TRBV25-1 and TRBJ1-1; 11 bases map to TRBD1. CDR1 is MGHDK, CDR2 SYGVNS, per germline. V was pared by 6 bases and J by 1 base, with 1 base of the junction left unmatched. The CDR3 sequence is 14 residues long. CDR3 loop: CASRGTGGNTEAFF. In nucleotides, the CDR3 is TGTGCCAGCAGGGGGACAGGGGGGAACACTGAAGCTTTCTTT.

With respect to this clonotype: One junction end disagrees with the germline gene, perhaps due to a read error. V and J are TRBV29-1 and TRBJ2-5; D may be TRBD1 (7 bases). The CDR3 is 17 amino acids. Germline-derived CDR1 and CDR2 are SQVTM and ANQGSEA. The CDR3 protein is CSVGGMDRLPPRETQCF. The CDR3 nucleotides read TGCAGCGTTGGGGGGATGGACAGGCTACCCCCTCGGGAGACCCAGTGCTTC.

This clonotype was seen more than once but under ten times. The rearrangement uses TRBV28 and TRBJ2-5, with D possibly TRBD2 on 5 matching bases. Germline assignment: CDR1 MDHEN and CDR2 SYDVKM. The CDR3 covers 13 residues. V was pared by 2 bases and J by 4 bases, with 8 bases between. The DNA of the CDR3 is TGTGCCAGCAGTTTAGGGAGTGCAGAGACCCAGTACTTC. Translation: CASSLGSAETQYF.

This chain links TRBV25-1 with TRBJ1-2; D gene unclear. The CDR3 is 12 residues long. V was cut by 7 bases and J by 7 bases, with 13 bases left in between. CDR1 MGHDK and CDR2 SYGVNS come from the germline V gene. The CDR3 DNA sequence: TGTGCCAGCACCCAGGTCGGCTGTGGCTACACCTTC. This encodes CASTQVGCGYTF.

The V and J genes are TRBV6-2 or TRBV6-3 and TRBJ2-1; D might be TRBD1 or TRBD2, each matching 6 bases. V was pared by 6 bases and J by 12 bases, with 21 bases between. The CDR3 extends over 14 amino acids. Germline CDR1 MNHEY, CDR2 SVGEGT. Here the CDR3 DNA reads TGTGCCAGCAGGAGATCCGGGGGCGGAGAAGTGCAGTTCTTC. It translates to CASRRSGGGEVQFF.

This clonotype was detected only a few times. The V gene is TRBV14, the J gene TRBJ1-2, with TRBD1 identical over 7 bases. The CDR3 is 14 residues long. Looked up from germline, CDR1 is SGHDN and CDR2 is FVKESK. The V and J ends lost 1 base and 3 bases, in that order; junction bases with no gene match: 2. The chain's CDR3 is CASSQATGHYGYTF. The DNA for the CDR3 is TGTGCCAGCAGCCAAGCGACAGGGCACTATGGCTACACCTTC.

The V call is TRBV5-1, the J call TRBJ1-1; D call uncertain. In germline, CDR1 is SGHRS, CDR2 YFSETQ. The CDR3 runs to 16 residues. V lost 4 bases and J 1 base, leaving 17 bases between the germline ends. This CDR3 is CASSLSPRHPNTEAFF. The CDR3 DNA follows: TGCGCCAGCAGCCTATCGCCCCGACACCCGAACACTGAAGCTTTCTTT. Full variable domain (rest looked up from reference TRBV5-1 and TRBJ1-1): KAGVTQTPRYLIKTRGQQVTLSCSPISGHRSVSWYQQTPGQGLQFLFEYFSETQRNKGNFPGRFSGRQFSNSRSEMNVSTLELGDSALYLCASSLSPRHPNTEAFFGQGTRLTVV.

This clonotype showed up just a few times. This may be a read error, as it is one base from a much larger clone. The chain's CDR3 is CSASGGDNEQYF. CDR3 coding DNA: TGCAGCGCATCCGGGGGAGACAATGAGCAGTACTTC. This chain connects TRBV29-1 to TRBJ2-7, with a possible D match to TRBD2 (6 bases). The CDR3 is made up of 12 amino acids. The germline V gene encodes CDR1 SQVTM and CDR2 ANQGSEA. V was cut by 7 bases and J by 7 bases, with 17 bases left in between.

There are a few counts of this clonotype. This rearrangement joins TRBV12-3 or TRBV12-4 to TRBJ1-6; D uncertain. The CDR3 contains 13 residues. V was trimmed by 4 bases and J by 7 bases, leaving 8 bases between them. In DNA form, the CDR3 reads TGTGCCAGCAGTTCGAACCCGAATTCACCCCTCCACTTT. Protein product: CASSSNPNSPLHF.

The chain has TRBV20-1 and TRBJ2-5; D tentatively fits TRBD1 or TRBD2 (7 bases each). The CDR3 is 15 amino acids. From germline, CDR1 is DFQATT and CDR2 SNEGSKA (reference sequence). With 4 bases removed from V and 4 bases from J, the gap between germline ends came to 19 bases. In DNA form, the CDR3 reads TGCAGTGCTACCACTTGGGAGGGGGCCCGAGAGACCCAGTACTTC. It translates to CSATTWEGARETQYF.

About this clonotype itself: One end of the junction does not line up with germline, which may come from a read error. The CDR3 here is CASGQDLAGGITDTQYF. Here the CDR3 DNA reads TGTGCCAGCGGCCAAGATCTGGCGGGAGGGATCACAGATACGCAGTATTTT. The chain links TRBV3-1 to TRBJ2-3, with 9 positions matching TRBD2. CDR3 length: 17 amino acids. CDR1 is LGHDT, CDR2 YNNKEL, per germline (reference sequence).

The chain employs TRBV7-3 and TRBJ1-2; D uncertain. The CDR3 has 13 amino acids. Between the trimmed V and J ends, which lost 8 bases and 1 base, there was a span of 11 bases. Germline V gene lookup returns CDR1 SGHTA and CDR2 FQGTGA. The CDR3, as DNA: TGTGCCAGCCTACCGACACTTAACTATGGCTACACCTTC. It specifies CASLPTLNYGYTF.

This chain connects TRBV7-2 to TRBJ2-3; 7 bases are a match to TRBD1. The length of the CDR3 is 16 residues. J was trimmed by 0 bases and V by 1 base; bases with no gene match: 4. Germline V gives CDR1 SGHTA, CDR2 FQGNSA. The CDR3 DNA is TGTGCCAGCAGCTTAGGGGCAGGGGGTAGCACAGATACGCAGTATTTT. Protein product: CASSLGAGGSTDTQYF. The full variable domain, rest sourced from reference TRBV7-2 and TRBJ2-3, is GAGVSQSPSNKVTEKGKDVELRCDPISGHTALYWYRQSLGQGLEFLIYFQGNSAPDKSGLPSDRFSAERTGGSVSTLTIQRTQQEDSAVYLCASSLGAGGSTDTQYFGPGTRLTVL.

This clonotype has more than one count but fewer than ten. This chain links TRBV20-1 with TRBJ2-1, with TRBD2 matching over 10 bases. Germline CDR1 reads DFQATT; CDR2 reads SNEGSKA (reference sequence). The trim removed 4 bases at V and 4 bases at J, leaving 7 bases unmatched. This CDR3 is 15 amino acids long. The DNA of the CDR3 is TGCAGTGCTACGTTAGCGGGGGGAATTTACAATGAGCAGTTCTTC. Translating it yields CSATLAGGIYNEQFF.

The chain joins TRBV7-2 to TRBJ2-3; 7 bases are shared with TRBD2. CDR1 SGHTA and CDR2 FQGNSA come from the germline V gene. The V gene end was trimmed by 5 bases and the J gene end by 2 bases; junction bases not matched to a gene: 7. The CDR3 contains 15 residues. This chain's CDR3 is CASSPWGGYTDTQYF. CDR3 in DNA: TGTGCCAGCAGCCCCTGGGGGGGGTACACAGATACGCAGTATTTT.

This chain uses TRBV6-5 with TRBJ1-2; 11 nucleotides match TRBD1. The CDR3 has 14 amino acids. The J segment lost 6 bases and the V segment lost 6 bases, leaving 6 bases of the junction unmatched. CDR1 is MNHEY and CDR2 is SVGAGI in the germline V gene. The DNA of the CDR3 is TGTGCCAGCAGCCGGGACAGGGGGACTCATGGCTACACCTTC. It translates to CASSRDRGTHGYTF.

The chain carries TRBV6-5 and TRBJ2-1; D could derive from TRBD1 or TRBD2 (5 bases each). Trimming stripped 0 bases from V and 9 bases from J, with 12 bases between. This CDR3 has 14 amino acids. Germline V lookup: CDR1 MNHEY, CDR2 SVGAGI. Written as DNA, the CDR3 is TGTGCCAGCAGTTACTCGGTCGAGGGGAGTGAGCAGTTCTTC. Its protein is CASSYSVEGSEQFF.

This chain uses TRBV29-1 with TRBJ1-2; TRBD1 matches at 7 bases. Per the germline V gene, CDR1 is SQVTM and CDR2 is ANQGSEA. The CDR3 extends over 14 amino acids. The J segment lost 1 base and the V segment lost 0 bases, leaving 2 bases of the junction unmatched. The CDR3 reads CSVEDRDSNYGYTF. CDR3 DNA: TGCAGCGTTGAAGACAGGGACAGTAACTATGGCTACACCTTC.

This clonotype was seen a handful of times. In DNA, the CDR3 is TGTGCCAGCAGCTTAGTTCCGCGGTACACAGATACGCAGTATTTT. Its translation: CASSLVPRYTDTQYF. The chain joins TRBV7-2 to TRBJ2-3; D remains ambiguous. Between the trimmed V and J ends, which lost 1 base and 2 bases, there was a span of 10 bases. Germline V gene sequence: CDR1 SGHTA, CDR2 FQGNSA. This CDR3 is built from 15 residues. The full variable domain, rest sourced from reference TRBV7-2 and TRBJ2-3, is GAGVSQSPSNKVTEKGKDVELRCDPISGHTALYWYRQSLGQGLEFLIYFQGNSAPDKSGLPSDRFSAERTGGSVSTLTIQRTQQEDSAVYLCASSLVPRYTDTQYFGPGTRLTVL.

The chain uses TRBV20-1 and TRBJ2-7, with 8 positions matching TRBD2. The CDR3 covers 15 residues. Germline CDR1 DFQATT, CDR2 SNEGSKA (reference sequence). The ends lost 5 bases at V and 4 bases at J; junction bases unmatched: 13. CDR3 protein: CSALQPLAGIYEQYF. The CDR3 nucleotides read TGCAGTGCTCTCCAGCCTCTAGCGGGCATTTACGAGCAGTACTTC.

This clonotype has just a few counts. This chain uses TRBV12-3 or TRBV12-4 with TRBJ2-7; 10 positions agree with TRBD2. The J call may not be correct, given that the DNA end is closer to TRBJ2-5. The CDR3 is 15 residues long. The CDR3 loop is CASSAKKAGGKTQYF. CDR3 bases: TGTGCCAGCAGTGCAAAAAAAGCGGGGGGGAAGACCCAGTACTTC.

The chain carries TRBV5-6 and TRBJ2-3; no definite D call. With 4 bases removed from V and 8 bases from J, the gap between germline ends came to 11 bases. Looked up from germline, CDR1 is SGHDT and CDR2 is YYEEEE. This CDR3 spans 12 amino acids. DNA of the CDR3: TGTGCCAGCAGCCTCACCGACTCTACGCAGTATTTT. It is translated as CASSLTDSTQYF.

V usage is TRBV7-9 and J usage is TRBJ1-4, with D tentatively TRBD1 (5 bases). V was cut by 5 bases and J by 7 bases, with 17 bases left in between. CDR1 and CDR2 from the germline V gene are SEHNR and FQNEAQ (reference sequence). The CDR3 loop spans 15 amino acids. DNA of the CDR3: TGTGCCAGCAGCGAAGACGGACGGGGCGGTGAAAAACTGTTTTTT. It encodes CASSEDGRGGEKLFF.

The chain couples TRBV4-3 to TRBJ2-5; 7 nucleotides match TRBD2. Germline assignment: CDR1 LGHNA and CDR2 YSLEER. The V segment lost 0 bases and the J segment 5 bases; nucleotides outside the gene matches: 6. This CDR3 is built from 15 residues. The DNA for the CDR3 is TGCGCCAGCAGCCAAGACCGGGAGGCCGGGGAGACCCAGTACTTC. Translating it yields CASSQDREAGETQYF.

This chain joins TRBV6-6 and TRBJ2-7; the match to TRBD2 covers 7 bases. The germline V gene encodes CDR1 MNHNY and CDR2 SVGAGI (reference sequence). V lost 2 bases to trimming and J lost 6 bases; unmatched junction nucleotides: 13. The CDR3 is made up of 16 amino acids. CDR3 residues: CASSYTSGRDGREQYF. The DNA for the CDR3 is TGTGCCAGCAGTTACACCTCGGGGAGGGATGGTCGCGAGCAGTACTTC.

CDR3 amino acids: CASSLVGQESEAFF. As DNA, the CDR3 is TGTGCCAGCAGCTTAGTCGGTCAGGAAAGTGAAGCTTTCTTT. J is TRBJ1-1 and V is TRBV11-2; D uncertain. The CDR3 runs 14 residues. Germline CDR1 and CDR2: SGHAT and FQNNGV. V gave up 1 base and J gave up 7 bases, with 13 bases separating them.

In its sample, this clonotype was seen a few times. The V gene is TRBV20-1, the J gene TRBJ2-5; D call uncertain. Germline values: CDR1 DFQATT, CDR2 SNEGSKA (reference sequence). The CDR3 spans 13 residues. Trimming took off 3 bases at V and 11 bases at J, with 19 bases between the two ends. CDR3 nucleotides: TGCAGTGCTAGTCTCGCCGGTGTGGGTGAGCAGTACTTC. Translation: CSASLAGVGEQYF.